The 29 T cell receptor beta chains reported below all come from one sample, sequenced in a study of blood T cell repertoires in COVID-19 (dated by TCRdb to 2018 to 2021). To prepare the library, the immunoSEQ multiplex PCR assay was applied. Sourced from immuneACCESS, this table was stored by TCRdb with only in-frame sequences that have V and J called. A share of the clones is absent; for the studies checked, an unresolved V gene accounts for under half, and the remainder has no known explanation. The sample table lists around 180,000 clones, roughly 83% of them with a count of one. Of the sample, less than 2% is held by the ten largest clones. The sequenced sample consisted of peripheral blood. The receptors come from a human donor in a cohort sampled during active COVID-19.

The V and J genes are TRBV6-1 and TRBJ2-1; the match to TRBD2 covers 10 bases. This CDR3 has 16 amino acids. Trimming at V came to 3 bases and at J to 1 base, leaving 3 bases not matched to a gene. Germline loops: CDR1 MNHNS, CDR2 SASEGT. The chain's CDR3 is CASSESGGGSYNEQFF. The CDR3 DNA sequence: TGTGCCAGCAGTGAGAGCGGGGGGGGTTCCTACAATGAGCAGTTCTTC.

The chain carries TRBV11-2 and TRBJ2-7; D gene ambiguous. Germline V gene sequence: CDR1 SGHAT, CDR2 FQNNGV. The CDR3 covers 13 residues. Trimming pared 2 bases from V and 3 bases from J, leaving 8 bases between. The CDR3 bases are TGTGCCAGCAGCTTACTTGGCCACTACGAGCAGTACTTC. Translation: CASSLLGHYEQYF. The full variable domain, its missing parts supplied by reference TRBV11-2 and TRBJ2-7, is EAGVAQSPRYKIIEKRQSVAFWCNPISGHATLYWYQQILGQGPKLLIQFQNNGVVDDSQLPKDRFSAERLKGVDSTLKIQPAKLEDSAVYLCASSLLGHYEQYFGPGTRLTVT.

This chain connects TRBV7-2 to TRBJ2-7; 9 bases fit TRBD1. The CDR3 length is 15 residues. Per the germline V gene, CDR1 is SGHTA and CDR2 is FQGNSA. After removal of 3 bases from V and 7 bases from J, the junction contained 10 bases not matched to a gene. CDR3 DNA sequence: TGTGCCAGCAGCTTTCCCGGGACAGGGCTCTGGGAGCAGTACTTC. Residues: CASSFPGTGLWEQYF.

The rearrangement uses TRBV4-3 and TRBJ2-2; 7 bases are a match to TRBD1. The J segment lost 8 bases and the V segment lost 4 bases, leaving 10 bases of the junction unmatched. The length of the CDR3 is 15 residues. Germline-derived CDR1 and CDR2 are LGHNA and YSLEER. The CDR3 region is CASSPTGAPTGELFF. The CDR3 region has the DNA TGCGCCAGCAGCCCAACAGGGGCGCCTACGGGGGAGCTGTTTTTT.

A single count supports this clone. The chain employs TRBV4-2 and TRBJ2-3; 8 bases are a match to TRBD2. This CDR3 comprises 15 residues. Germline CDR1 and CDR2: LGHNA and YNFKEQ. Trimming cost V 4 bases and J 5 bases; bases outside gene matches: 8. The DNA for the CDR3 is TGTGCCAGCAGCCCCCGGAGTAGCGGGGAAGATACGCAGTATTTT. Encoded protein: CASSPRSSGEDTQYF.

This CDR3 is CASKQDRGSYTF. Written as DNA, the CDR3 is TGTGCCAGCAAACAGGACAGGGGGAGCTACACCTTC. V is TRBV28 and J is TRBJ1-2; TRBD1 matches at 10 bases. The CDR3 is 12 residues long. Germline V gene sequence: CDR1 MDHEN, CDR2 SYDVKM. V dropped 7 bases and J dropped 9; count of bases not matched to a gene: 5.

This chain connects TRBV2 to TRBJ2-3; D unresolved. The CDR3 length is 15 residues. Germline V lookup: CDR1 SNHLY, CDR2 FYNNEI. V was cut by 4 bases and J by 2 bases, with 13 bases left in between. The CDR3 sequence is CASSGYSPNTDTQYF. The CDR3 DNA reads as TGTGCCAGCAGTGGCTACAGCCCAAACACAGATACGCAGTATTTT.

The V gene is TRBV9, the J gene TRBJ2-4; 7 nucleotides match TRBD2. The length of the CDR3 is 16 residues. V dropped 3 bases and J dropped 1; count of bases not matched to a gene: 7. CDR1 is SGDLS, CDR2 YYNGEE, per germline. The CDR3 region is CASSAGTSAAKNIQYF. DNA of the CDR3: TGTGCCAGCAGCGCCGGAACTAGCGCCGCCAAAAACATTCAGTACTTC.

The count of this clone is one. The genes are TRBV7-8 and TRBJ2-1, with TRBD2 matching over 12 bases. Germline CDR1 is SGHVS and CDR2 is FQNEAQ. V dropped 5 bases and J dropped 7; count of bases not matched to a gene: 6. The CDR3 spans 15 residues. The CDR3 DNA reads TGTGCCAGCAGCCGAGCGGGGACTAGCGGGAATGAGCAGTTCTTC. Translation gives CASSRAGTSGNEQFF.

This rearrangement joins TRBV27 to TRBJ2-7; perhaps TRBD2 as D (5 bases). The CDR3 is made up of 16 amino acids. The germline gives CDR1 MNHEY, CDR2 SMNVEV (reference sequence). The V and J ends lost 7 bases and 7 bases respectively, with 26 bases between them. The DNA of the CDR3 is TGTGCCAGCACCCCCCCCGGGAAGAAACCTTTCGGGGAGCAGTACTTC. Amino acid sequence: CASTPPGKKPFGEQYF.

This clone has a handful of counts. The J gene is TRBJ1-6, the V gene TRBV27; the D is unclear. Germline lookup yields CDR1 MNHEY and CDR2 SMNVEV (reference sequence). This CDR3 region has 13 residues. V shed 6 bases and J shed 6 bases, with 9 bases lying between them. The CDR3 DNA follows: TGTGCCAGCAGCCCCAAATTTAATTCACCCCTCCACTTT. Translation: CASSPKFNSPLHF.

The chain has TRBV4-2 and TRBJ1-5, with 7 positions matching TRBD1. Germline values: CDR1 LGHNA, CDR2 YNFKEQ. Trimming at V came to 0 bases and at J to 1 base, leaving 0 bases not matched to a gene. This CDR3 is built from 15 residues. CDR3 in amino acids: CASSQEGQSNQPQHF. Here the CDR3 DNA reads TGTGCCAGCAGCCAAGAGGGACAGAGCAATCAGCCCCAGCATTTT.

CDR3 coding DNA: TGTGCCAGCAGCTTAGGCAGAAGCTCCTACGAGCAGTACTTC. Encoded protein: CASSLGRSSYEQYF. The chain joins TRBV7-9 to TRBJ2-7; D not resolved. The V end was cut by 1 base, the J end by 0 bases, with 7 bases between. This CDR3 region has 14 residues. CDR1 and CDR2 (germline): SEHNR, FQNEAQ (reference sequence).

This clone was counted once. This rearrangement joins TRBV5-1 to TRBJ1-1; TRBD1 matches at 11 bases. V shed 0 bases and J 4 bases; nucleotides not matched to a gene: 2. The germline V gene has CDR1 SGHRS and CDR2 YFSETQ. The CDR3 consists of 15 residues. In DNA form, the CDR3 reads TGCGCCAGCAGCTTGGGAGGGACAGGGGGCACTGAAGCTTTCTTT. It is translated as CASSLGGTGGTEAFF.

In regard to this clone: This same CDR3 is encoded by further DNA sequences in the sample. The chain is built from TRBV6-5 and TRBJ2-7, with 11 bases aligning to TRBD1. CDR1 MNHEY and CDR2 SVGAGI come from the germline V gene. There are 14 residues in the CDR3. J gave up 4 bases and V 6 bases, and 5 bases lay outside the gene matches. CDR3 sequence (DNA): TGTGCCAGCAGCCGGGGACAGGGGGTATACGAGCAGTACTTC. This translates into CASSRGQGVYEQYF.

The chain has TRBV5-1 and TRBJ2-7; perhaps TRBD1 as D (6 bases). V lost 0 bases to trimming and J lost 1 base, with 20 bases between them. The CDR3 sequence is 18 residues long. Germline CDR1 is SGHRS and CDR2 is YFSETQ. The CDR3 bases are TGCGCCAGCAGCTTGGGGCATTACCCGGGACATGATTCCTACGAGCAGTACTTC. Its protein product is CASSLGHYPGHDSYEQYF. The full variable domain, completed using reference TRBV5-1 and TRBJ2-7, is KAGVTQTPRYLIKTRGQQVTLSCSPISGHRSVSWYQQTPGQGLQFLFEYFSETQRNKGNFPGRFSGRQFSNSRSEMNVSTLELGDSALYLCASSLGHYPGHDSYEQYFGPGTRLTVT.

The chain combines TRBV18 with TRBJ1-4, with D tentatively TRBD1 (6 bases). Germline CDR1 KGHSH, CDR2 LQKENI. The CDR3 sequence is 15 residues long. V lost 5 bases to trimming and J lost 4 bases, with 14 bases between them. The CDR3 nucleotides are TGTGCCAGCTCATTAACAGGGACAAGTAATGAAAAACTGTTTTTT. Residues: CASSLTGTSNEKLFF. Looking up the rest from reference TRBV18 and TRBJ1-4 gives the full variable domain: NAGVMQNPRHLVRRRGQEARLRCSPMKGHSHVYWYRQLPEEGLKFMVYLQKENIIDESGMPKERFSAEFPKEGPSILRIQQVVRGDSAAYFCASSLTGTSNEKLFFGSGTQLSVL.

This chain uses TRBV24-1 with TRBJ2-3, with a weak D call TRBD2 (5 bases). Germline values: CDR1 KGHDR, CDR2 SFDVKD. V was shortened by 9 bases and J by 0 bases, with 12 bases between the two germline ends. This CDR3 is built from 14 residues. CDR3 DNA sequence: TGTGCCACCCGGGGTCCAGCTAGCACAGATACGCAGTATTTT. Encoded protein: CATRGPASTDTQYF.

The rearrangement joins TRBV6-2 or TRBV6-3 to TRBJ2-1; possible D gene TRBD2, 5 bases. Trimming took 2 bases from V and 5 from J, leaving 10 bases between them. The CDR3 length is 14 residues. Germline CDR1 and CDR2: MNHEY and SVGEGT. CDR3 nucleotide sequence: TGTGCCAGCAGTTACGGCGGACTTAACAATGAGCAGTTCTTC. Translating it yields CASSYGGLNNEQFF.

The chain is built from TRBV27 and TRBJ2-7; TRBD2 matches at 7 bases. This CDR3 region has 11 residues. Losses at the gene ends were 6 bases for V and 7 bases for J; bases not matched to a gene: 3. Germline V CDR1 and CDR2: MNHEY, SMNVEV (reference sequence). CDR3 sequence (DNA): TGTGCCAGCAGGTGGGGGGGGGAGCAGTACTTC. Translated, it gives CASRWGGEQYF.

The chain combines TRBV28 with TRBJ2-1, with 7 positions matching TRBD1. This CDR3 contains 16 residues. Per germline, CDR1 MDHEN and CDR2 SYDVKM. V lost 7 bases to trimming and J lost 2 bases; unmatched junction nucleotides: 11. CDR3 bases: TGTGCCAGCACCTTATTAGGGGGACAGACCTACAATGAGCAGTTCTTC. Translated: CASTLLGGQTYNEQFF. Complete variable domain (other parts from reference TRBV28 and TRBJ2-1): DVKVTQSSRYLVKRTGEKVFLECVQDMDHENMFWYRQDPGLGLRLIYFSYDVKMKEKGDIPEGYSVSREKKERFSLILESASTNQTSMYLCASTLLGGQTYNEQFFGPGTRLTVL.

This chain uses TRBV27 with TRBJ1-2; TRBD1 matches at 7 bases. V gave up 4 bases and J gave up 8 bases; unmatched junction bases: 4. Looked up from germline, CDR1 is MNHEY and CDR2 is SMNVEV (reference sequence). The CDR3 has 12 amino acids. In nucleotides, the CDR3 is TGTGCCAGCAGTTCAGGGGGTGGAGGCTACACCTTC. Encoded protein: CASSSGGGGYTF.

This sequence joins TRBV19 and TRBJ2-1; no definite D call. Trimming removed 4 bases from V and 0 bases from J, with 7 bases in between. Germline CDR1 is LNHDA and CDR2 is SQIVND (reference sequence). This CDR3 is 14 amino acids long. The CDR3 spells CASSTGSSYNEQFF. The CDR3 DNA follows: TGTGCCAGTAGTACCGGTAGCTCCTACAATGAGCAGTTCTTC.

This clone was recorded only once. J is TRBJ1-5 and V is TRBV19, with a possible D match to TRBD1 (6 bases). The CDR3 is 14 residues long. CDR1 is LNHDA, CDR2 SQIVND, per germline (reference sequence). Trimming removed 8 bases at V and 0 bases at J, with 11 bases between. CDR3 bases: TGTGCCAGTGCACAGGGTAATAGCAATCAGCCCCAGCATTTT. Its translation: CASAQGNSNQPQHF.

CDR3 region: CASSLAGGDRAQSSYNEQFF. The CDR3 nucleotides are TGCGCCAGCAGCTTGGCCGGGGGGGACAGGGCCCAAAGCTCCTACAATGAGCAGTTCTTC. V usage is TRBV5-1 and J usage is TRBJ2-1, with D perhaps TRBD1 (9 bases). Per germline, CDR1 SGHRS and CDR2 YFSETQ. V shed 0 bases and J shed 0 bases, with 22 bases lying between them. This CDR3 comprises 20 residues.

This chain joins TRBV7-2 and TRBJ1-1; D possibly corresponds to TRBD1 (5 bases). The CDR3 contains 13 residues. Trimming cost V 6 bases and J 4 bases, with 12 bases left between them. Looked up from germline, CDR1 is SGHTA and CDR2 is FQGNSA. The CDR3 nucleotides are TGTGCCAGCAGTTCTCAGGGAGGCACTGAAGCTTTCTTT. Translated, it gives CASSSQGGTEAFF.

The chain recombines TRBV5-4 with TRBJ1-2, with D possibly TRBD1 on 6 matching bases. The CDR3 has 12 amino acids. Germline values: CDR1 SGHNT, CDR2 YYREEE (reference sequence). V lost 4 bases to trimming and J lost 4 bases, with 8 bases between them. The CDR3 region is CASSLTGYGYTF. For the CDR3, the DNA is TGTGCCAGCAGCCTGACAGGCTATGGCTACACCTTC.

In the case of this clone: Other DNA sequences in this specimen translate into the identical CDR3. V usage is TRBV9 and J usage is TRBJ1-4, with D maybe TRBD1 (6 bases). CDR1 SGDLS and CDR2 YYNGEE come from the germline V gene. This CDR3 has 15 residues. Trimming took 4 bases from V and 2 from J, leaving 12 bases between them. The CDR3 sequence is CASSPRQGTNEKLFF. The DNA for the CDR3 is TGTGCCAGCAGCCCTCGTCAGGGGACTAATGAAAAACTGTTTTTT.

This clone turned up a few times. The chain employs TRBV9 and TRBJ2-7, with TRBD1 matching over 12 bases. The V segment lost 4 bases and the J segment 5 bases; nucleotides outside the gene matches: 4. This CDR3 is 14 amino acids long. CDR1 is SGDLS and CDR2 is YYNGEE in the germline V gene. CDR3 DNA: TGTGCCAGCAGCTCGGGACAGGGGGCCCACGAGCAGTACTTC. This encodes CASSSGQGAHEQYF.